This T cell receptor beta chain was sequenced for a study of cytotoxic CD8 clonotypes in ibrutinib-treated CLL. The data were produced by immunoSEQ multiplex PCR, yet TCRdb's version contains in-frame clones alone and is incomplete. The sample holds 130,000 or so clones, under 90% seen once. V dropped 0 bases and J dropped 8; count of bases not matched to a gene: 10. The CDR3 is 16 amino acids. The germline V gene has CDR1 LGHNA and CDR2 YNFKEQ. Details on this clone: Antigen specificity is unknown.

Notes on the study in general: Under treatment, the uncommon public clonotypes either contracted or remained stable.

The sample consisted of PBMCs, taken after 24 months of ibrutinib treatment. This receptor was identified in a human donor with chronic lymphocytic leukemia. V is TRBV4-2 and J is TRBJ1-1; 9 bases line up with TRBD1. The CDR3 sequence: CASSQDRDRARPEAFF. CDR3 in DNA: TGTGCCAGCAGCCAAGACCGGGACAGGGCCCGACCAGAAGCTTTCTTT.